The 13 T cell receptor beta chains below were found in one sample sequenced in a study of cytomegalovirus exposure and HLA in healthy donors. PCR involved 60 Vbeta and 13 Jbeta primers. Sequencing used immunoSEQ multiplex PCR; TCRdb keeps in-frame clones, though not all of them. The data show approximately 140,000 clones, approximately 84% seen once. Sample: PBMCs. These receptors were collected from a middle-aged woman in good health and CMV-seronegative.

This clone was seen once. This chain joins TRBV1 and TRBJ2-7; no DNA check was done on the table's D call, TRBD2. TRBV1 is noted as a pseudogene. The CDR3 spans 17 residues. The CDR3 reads CTSSQPRLAGHPYEQYF. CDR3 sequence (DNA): TGCACCAGCAGCCAACCAAGACTAGCGGGACATCCCTACGAGCAGTACTTC.

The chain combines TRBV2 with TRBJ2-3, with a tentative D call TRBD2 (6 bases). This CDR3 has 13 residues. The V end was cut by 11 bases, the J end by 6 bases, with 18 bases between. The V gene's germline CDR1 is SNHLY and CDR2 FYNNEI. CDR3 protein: CASNGGELDTQYF. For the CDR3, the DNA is TGTGCCTCAAATGGCGGGGAGTTGGATACGCAGTATTTT. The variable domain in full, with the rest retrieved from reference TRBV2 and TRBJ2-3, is EPEVTQTPSHQVTQMGQEVILRCVPISNHLYFYWYRQILGQKVEFLVSFYNNEISEKSEIFDDQFSVERPDGSNFTLKIRSTKLEDSAMYFCASNGGELDTQYFGPGTRLTVL.

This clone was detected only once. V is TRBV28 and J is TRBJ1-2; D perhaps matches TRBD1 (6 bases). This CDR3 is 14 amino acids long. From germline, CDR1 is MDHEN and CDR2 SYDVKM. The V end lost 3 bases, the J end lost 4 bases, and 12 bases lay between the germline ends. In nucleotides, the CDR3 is TGTGCCAGCAGTTTGTCACAGGGAAGCTATGGCTACACCTTC. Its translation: CASSLSQGSYGYTF.

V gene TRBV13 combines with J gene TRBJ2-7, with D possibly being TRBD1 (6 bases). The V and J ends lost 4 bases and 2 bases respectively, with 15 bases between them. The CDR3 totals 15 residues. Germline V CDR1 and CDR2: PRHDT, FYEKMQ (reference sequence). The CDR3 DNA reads TGTGCCAGCAGCTCCTCACAGGGATTGACCTACGAGCAGTACTTC. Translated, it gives CASSSSQGLTYEQYF. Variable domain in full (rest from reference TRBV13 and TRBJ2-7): AAGVIQSPRHLIKEKRETATLKCYPIPRHDTVYWYQQGPGQDPQFLISFYEKMQSDKGSIPDRFSAQQFSDYHSELNMSSLELGDSALYFCASSSSQGLTYEQYFGPGTRLTVT.

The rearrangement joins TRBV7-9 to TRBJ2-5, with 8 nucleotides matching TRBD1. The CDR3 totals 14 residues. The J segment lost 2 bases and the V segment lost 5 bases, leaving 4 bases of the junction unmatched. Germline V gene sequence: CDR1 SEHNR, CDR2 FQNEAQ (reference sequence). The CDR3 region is CASSRRQGQETQYF. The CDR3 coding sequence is TGTGCCAGCAGCCGCCGACAGGGGCAAGAGACCCAGTACTTC.

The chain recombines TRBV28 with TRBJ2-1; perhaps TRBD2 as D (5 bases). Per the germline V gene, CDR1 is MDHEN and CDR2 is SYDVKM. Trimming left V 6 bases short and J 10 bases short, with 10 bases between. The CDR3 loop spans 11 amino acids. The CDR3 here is CASSAGGEQFF. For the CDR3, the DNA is TGTGCCAGCAGCGCGGGTGGCGAGCAGTTCTTC.

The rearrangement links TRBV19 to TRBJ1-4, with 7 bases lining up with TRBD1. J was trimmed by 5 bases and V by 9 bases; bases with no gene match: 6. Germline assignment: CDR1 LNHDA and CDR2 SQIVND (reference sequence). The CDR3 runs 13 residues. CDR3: CASSQGLNEKLFF. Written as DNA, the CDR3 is TGTGCCAGCTCACAGGGGTTGAATGAAAAACTGTTTTTT.

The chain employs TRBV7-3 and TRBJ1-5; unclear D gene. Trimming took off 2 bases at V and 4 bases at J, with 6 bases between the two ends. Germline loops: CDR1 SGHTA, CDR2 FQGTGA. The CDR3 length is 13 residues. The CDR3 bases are TGTGCCAGCAGCTTATTTCCAAATCAGCCCCAGCATTTT. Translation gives CASSLFPNQPQHF.

CDR3 region: CASSPVFSNQPQHF. CDR3 DNA: TGTGCCAGCTCACCTGTCTTTAGCAATCAGCCCCAGCATTTT. The J gene is TRBJ1-5, the V gene TRBV18; the D is unclear. Germline assignment: CDR1 KGHSH and CDR2 LQKENI. V lost 3 bases, J lost 0 bases, and 6 bases lay in between. This CDR3 comprises 14 residues.

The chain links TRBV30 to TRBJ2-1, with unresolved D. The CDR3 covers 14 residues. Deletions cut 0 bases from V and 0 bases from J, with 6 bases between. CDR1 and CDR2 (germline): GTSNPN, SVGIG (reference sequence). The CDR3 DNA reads TGTGCCTGGAGTGTACGGAGCTCCTACAATGAGCAGTTCTTC. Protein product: CAWSVRSSYNEQFF.

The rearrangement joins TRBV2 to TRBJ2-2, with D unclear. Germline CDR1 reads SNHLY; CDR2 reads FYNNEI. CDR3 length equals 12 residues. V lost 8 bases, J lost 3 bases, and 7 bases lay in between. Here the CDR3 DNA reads TGTGCCAGCGGGCTGGACACCGGGGAGCTGTTTTTT. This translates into CASGLDTGELFF.

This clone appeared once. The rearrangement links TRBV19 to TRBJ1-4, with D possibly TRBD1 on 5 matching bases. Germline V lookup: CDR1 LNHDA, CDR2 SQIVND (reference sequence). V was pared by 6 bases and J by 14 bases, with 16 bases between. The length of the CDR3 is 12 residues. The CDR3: CASSTSGEKLFF. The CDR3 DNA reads TGTGCCAGTAGCACCTCGGGGGAGAAGCTGTTTTTT.

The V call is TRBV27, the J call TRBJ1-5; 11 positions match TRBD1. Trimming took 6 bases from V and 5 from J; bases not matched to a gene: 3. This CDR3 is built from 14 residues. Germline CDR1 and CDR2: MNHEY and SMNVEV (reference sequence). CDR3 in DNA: TGTGCCAGCAGCCGGGACAGGGGGGATCAGCCCCAGCATTTT. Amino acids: CASSRDRGDQPQHF.